A few counts support the clone carrying this T cell receptor beta chain. This record comes from a study of blood T cell repertoires in COVID-19. Some clones are missing from TCRdb's copy, which holds only in-frame ones; the method was immunoSEQ multiplex PCR. The repertoire has over 45,000 clones, over 80% of them found once; the top ten carry roughly 12%. This CDR3 has 16 residues. J lost 4 bases, V lost 3 bases, and 9 bases had no gene match. Germline V CDR1 and CDR2: DFQATT, SNEGSKA (reference sequence). The sequenced material came from peripheral blood. The chain combines TRBV20-1 with TRBJ2-6, with 7 bases identical to TRBD2. The receptor was derived from a human donor in a cohort sampled during active COVID-19. The CDR3 is CSASAGLSAGANVLTF. The CDR3 region has the DNA TGCAGTGCTAGTGCGGGACTATCCGCCGGGGCCAACGTCCTGACTTTC.